A selection of T cell receptor beta chains follows, all from one sample in a study of Tregs in tolerant kidney transplant recipients. Data came from immunoSEQ multiplex PCR; TCRdb stores just in-frame clones and leaves some out. The sample holds roughly 80,000 clones, 90% to 95% seen once. The sample in question was CD4+ T cells from blood (PBMCs), obtained 24 months after the transplant. The receptors stem from a human patient who received a combined kidney and bone marrow transplant. These T cells may partly come from the graft donor. CDR3s include the opening cysteine and the closing phenylalanine or tryptophan. The order of the fields is J gene, clone size, D gene, V gene, CDR3 DNA, CDR3 protein. The D gene is left open where the match is weak. Where a row states a size, it is once, few, many or the class of an expanded clone; other rows omit it.

TRBJ2-7	few	TRBD2	TRBV19	TGTGCCAGTAGTATACGGCGGGGGGCTCCCTACGAGCAGTACTTC	CASSIRRGAPYEQYF
TRBJ2-1	few	TRBD1	TRBV10-3	TGTGCCATCAGCGGGAACCGACAGGGCTACAATGAGCAGTTCTTC	CAISGNRQGYNEQFF
TRBJ1-1	-	-	TRBV5-6	TGTGCCAGCAGCTTGGAGGCCCGCGGGACTGAAGCTTTCTTT	CASSLEARGTEAFF
TRBJ1-5	-	-	TRBV6-1	TGTGCCAGCAGAGGGCAAGGGAGCCAGCCCCAGCATTTT	CASRGQGSQPQHF
TRBJ2-7	-	TRBD2	TRBV9	TGTGCCAGCAGCGTTGGCCGGGAGGGCTACGAGCAGTACTTC	CASSVGREGYEQYF
TRBJ2-3	-	-	TRBV9	TGTGCCAGCAGCGTAGTATCACTAGTGGGTTACACAGATACGCAGTATTTT	CASSVVSLVGYTDTQYF
TRBJ2-7	-	-	TRBV19	TGTGCCAGTAGTCGACAGGTGTCCTACGAGCAGTACTTC	CASSRQVSYEQYF
TRBJ2-7	-	TRBD2	TRBV10-3	TGTGCCATCAGTGGGCTCATAGCGGGGAGCTCCTACGAGCAGTACTTC	CAISGLIAGSSYEQYF
TRBJ1-5	-	TRBD1	TRBV6-5	TGTGCCAGCAGTCGGACAGGGTCTAATCAGCCCCAGCATTTT	CASSRTGSNQPQHF
TRBJ2-3	-	-	TRBV7-8	TGTGCCAGCAGCTTACTTACAGGGGGGGGGACAGATACGCAGTATTTT	CASSLLTGGGTDTQYF
TRBJ2-5	-	-	TRBV5-1	TGCGCCAGCAGCCCGTGGGGGCAGCAAGAGACCCAGTACTTC	CASSPWGQQETQYF
TRBJ1-3	-	-	TRBV11-2	TGTGCCAGCAGCTTTTTCCTTGGGAGCTCTGGAAACACCATATATTTT	CASSFFLGSSGNTIYF
TRBJ2-5	-	-	TRBV5-4	TGTGCCAGCAGCCGAGGCCTCCAAGAGACCCAGTACTTC	CASSRGLQETQYF
TRBJ2-5	-	TRBD1	TRBV2	TGTGCCAGCAGCAAAGACAGGGGGCTCGTGTCCCAGTACTTC	CASSKDRGLVSQYF
TRBJ2-3	-	-	TRBV15	TGTGCCACCAGCAGGGGGCTAGCGCAATCTTGGGGCACAGATACGCAGTATTTT	CATSRGLAQSWGTDTQYF
TRBJ1-6	-	-	TRBV19	TGTGCCAGTAGTTCTCAGGTTCTTACCGATTCACCCCTCCACTTT	CASSSQVLTDSPLHF
TRBJ1-6	-	TRBD1	TRBV18	TGTGCCAGCTCACCACCCTACGTACGACAGGGTCTCTTTAATTCCCCCCTCCACTTT	CASSPPYVRQGLFNSPLHF